This T cell receptor beta chain was documented in a study of T cells in Graves' hyperthyroidism and ophthalmopathy. The CDR3 loop spans 12 amino acids. V lost 5 bases, J lost 9 bases, and 3 bases stayed unmatched. In germline, CDR1 is DFQATT, CDR2 SNEGSKA (reference sequence). This clonotype was recorded many times. Amplification of TCR beta CDR3 regions used RNA as the template. Primed by the HTBI set, a first-round RT-PCR was run on the TCR CDR3. MiXCR, applied by TCRdb to the multiplex PCR reads, yields one record per CDR3 protein. The table shows over 300,000 distinct CDR3 sequences, with around 14% occurring only once.

V usage is TRBV20-1 and J usage is TRBJ2-3; 12 bases agree with TRBD2. Material for sequencing was blood. The receptor comes from a woman aged 55-70 years with Graves' hyperthyroidism. CDR3 bases: TGCAGTGCTCAAGGACTAGCGGGAACGCAGTATTTT. This translates into CSAQGLAGTQYF.